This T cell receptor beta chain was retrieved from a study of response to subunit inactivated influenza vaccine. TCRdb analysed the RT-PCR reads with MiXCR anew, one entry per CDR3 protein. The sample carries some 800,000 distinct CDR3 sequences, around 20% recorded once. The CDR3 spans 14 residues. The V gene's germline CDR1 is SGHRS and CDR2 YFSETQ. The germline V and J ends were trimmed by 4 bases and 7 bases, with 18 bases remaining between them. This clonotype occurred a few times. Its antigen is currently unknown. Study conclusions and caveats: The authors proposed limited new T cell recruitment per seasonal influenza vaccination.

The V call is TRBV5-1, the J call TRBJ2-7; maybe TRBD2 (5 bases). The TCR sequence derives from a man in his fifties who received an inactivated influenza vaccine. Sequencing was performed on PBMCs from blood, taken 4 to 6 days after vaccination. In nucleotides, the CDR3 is TGCGCCAGCAGCCTGGAAGGCGGTCGGAGGGAGCAGTACTTC. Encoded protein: CASSLEGGRREQYF.